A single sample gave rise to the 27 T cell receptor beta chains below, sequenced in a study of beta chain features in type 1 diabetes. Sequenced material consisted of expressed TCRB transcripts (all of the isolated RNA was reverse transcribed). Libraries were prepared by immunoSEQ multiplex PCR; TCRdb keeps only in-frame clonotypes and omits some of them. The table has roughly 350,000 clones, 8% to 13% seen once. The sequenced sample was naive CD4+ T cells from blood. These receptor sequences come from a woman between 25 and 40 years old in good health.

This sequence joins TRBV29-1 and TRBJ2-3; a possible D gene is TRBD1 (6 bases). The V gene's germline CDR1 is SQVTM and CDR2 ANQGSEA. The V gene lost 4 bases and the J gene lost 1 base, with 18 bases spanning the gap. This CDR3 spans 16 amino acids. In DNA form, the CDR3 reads TGCAGCGTTGGAGCTGCCGGGGACACCCGCACAGATACGCAGTATTTT. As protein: CSVGAAGDTRTDTQYF.

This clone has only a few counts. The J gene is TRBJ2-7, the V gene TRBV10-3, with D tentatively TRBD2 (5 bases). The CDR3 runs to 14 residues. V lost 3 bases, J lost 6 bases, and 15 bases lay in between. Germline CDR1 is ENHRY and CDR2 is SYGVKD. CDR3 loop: CAISDTVGSGEQYF. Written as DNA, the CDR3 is TGTGCCATCAGTGACACCGTGGGGAGCGGCGAGCAGTACTTC.

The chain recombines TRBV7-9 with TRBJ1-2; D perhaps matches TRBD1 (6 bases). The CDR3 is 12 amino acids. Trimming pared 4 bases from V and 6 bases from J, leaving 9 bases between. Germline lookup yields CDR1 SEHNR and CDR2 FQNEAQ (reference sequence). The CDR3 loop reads CASSSRDNGYTF. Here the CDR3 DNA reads TGTGCCAGCAGCTCCAGGGACAATGGCTACACCTTC.

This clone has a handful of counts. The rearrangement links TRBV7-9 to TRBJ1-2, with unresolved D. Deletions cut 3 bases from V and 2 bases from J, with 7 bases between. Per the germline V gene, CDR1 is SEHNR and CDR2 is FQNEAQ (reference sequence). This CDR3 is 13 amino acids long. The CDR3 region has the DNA TGTGCCAGCAGCTTCGAGGGAAACTATGGCTACACCTTC. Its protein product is CASSFEGNYGYTF. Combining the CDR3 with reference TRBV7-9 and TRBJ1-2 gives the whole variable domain DTGVSQNPRHKITKRGQNVTFRCDPISEHNRLYWYRQTLGQGPEFLTYFQNEAQLEKSRLLSDRFSAERPKGSFSTLEIQRTEQGDSAMYLCASSFEGNYGYTFGSGTRLTVV.

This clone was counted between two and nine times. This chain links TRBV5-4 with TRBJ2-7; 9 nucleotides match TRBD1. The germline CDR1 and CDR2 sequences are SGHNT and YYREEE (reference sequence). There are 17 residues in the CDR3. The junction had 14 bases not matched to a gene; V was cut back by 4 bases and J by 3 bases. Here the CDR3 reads CASSRSGFRQGVYEQYF. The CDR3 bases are TGTGCCAGCAGCCGATCTGGATTCCGACAGGGGGTCTACGAGCAGTACTTC.

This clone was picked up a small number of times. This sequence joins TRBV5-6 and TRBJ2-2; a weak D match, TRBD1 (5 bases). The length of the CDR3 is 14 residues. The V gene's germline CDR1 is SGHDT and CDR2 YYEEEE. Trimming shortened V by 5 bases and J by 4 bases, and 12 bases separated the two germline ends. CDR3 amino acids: CASSTGRTTGELFF. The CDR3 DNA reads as TGTGCCAGCAGTACAGGACGGACCACCGGGGAGCTGTTTTTT.

The CDR3 DNA is TGTGCCAGCAGGTGGGGGCCCCAAGAGACCCAGTACTTC. This encodes CASRWGPQETQYF. This sequence joins TRBV28 and TRBJ2-5, with TRBD1 as a possible D gene (6 bases). This CDR3 has 13 residues. V shed 6 bases and J shed 1 base, with 9 bases lying between them. The germline V gene has CDR1 MDHEN and CDR2 SYDVKM.

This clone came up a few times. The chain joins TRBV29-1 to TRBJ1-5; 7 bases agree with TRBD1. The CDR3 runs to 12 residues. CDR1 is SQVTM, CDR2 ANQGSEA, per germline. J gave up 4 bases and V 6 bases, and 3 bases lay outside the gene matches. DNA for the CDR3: TGCAGCGTCCAACAGGGGAATCAGCCCCAGCATTTT. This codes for CSVQQGNQPQHF.

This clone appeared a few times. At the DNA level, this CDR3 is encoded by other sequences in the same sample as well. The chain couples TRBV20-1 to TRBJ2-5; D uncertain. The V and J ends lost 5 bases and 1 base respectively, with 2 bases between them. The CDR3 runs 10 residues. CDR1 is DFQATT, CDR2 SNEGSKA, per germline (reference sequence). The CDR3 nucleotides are TGCAGTGCTCGCCAAGAGACCCAGTACTTC. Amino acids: CSARQETQYF.

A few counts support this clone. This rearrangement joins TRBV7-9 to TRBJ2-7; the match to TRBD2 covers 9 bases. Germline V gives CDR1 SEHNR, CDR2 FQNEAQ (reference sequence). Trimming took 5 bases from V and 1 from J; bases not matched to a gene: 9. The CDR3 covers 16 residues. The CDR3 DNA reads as TGTGCCAGCAGCCTTTTAGCGGGGGAAGTATCCTACGAGCAGTACTTC. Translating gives CASSLLAGEVSYEQYF.

CDR3 coding DNA: TGTGCCAGCAGCTTAGGCGTCGACAGGTACAATGAGCAGTTCTTC. Translating it yields CASSLGVDRYNEQFF. The rearrangement uses TRBV7-3 and TRBJ2-1; the D gene is possibly TRBD1 (6 bases). Germline CDR1 SGHTA, CDR2 FQGTGA. The CDR3 extends over 15 amino acids. V was trimmed by 2 bases and J by 4 bases, leaving 12 bases between them. Full variable domain (missing parts from reference TRBV7-3 and TRBJ2-1): GAGVSQTPSNKVTEKGKYVELRCDPISGHTALYWYRQSLGQGPEFLIYFQGTGAADDSGLPNDRFFAVRPEGSVSTLKIQRTERGDSAVYLCASSLGVDRYNEQFFGPGTRLTVL.

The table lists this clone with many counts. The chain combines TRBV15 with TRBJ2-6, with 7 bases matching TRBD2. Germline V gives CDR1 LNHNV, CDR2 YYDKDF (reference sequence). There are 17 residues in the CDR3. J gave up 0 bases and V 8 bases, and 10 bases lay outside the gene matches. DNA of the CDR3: TGTGCCACCGAGCAGGAGCGGGGTCTCTCTGGGGCCAACGTCCTGACTTTC. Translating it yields CATEQERGLSGANVLTF.

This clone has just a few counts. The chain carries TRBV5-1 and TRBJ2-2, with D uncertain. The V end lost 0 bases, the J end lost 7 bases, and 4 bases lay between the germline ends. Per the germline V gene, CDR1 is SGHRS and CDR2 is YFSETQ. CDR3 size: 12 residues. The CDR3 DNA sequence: TGCGCCAGCAGCTTGGATAGCGGGGAGCTGTTTTTT. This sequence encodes CASSLDSGELFF.

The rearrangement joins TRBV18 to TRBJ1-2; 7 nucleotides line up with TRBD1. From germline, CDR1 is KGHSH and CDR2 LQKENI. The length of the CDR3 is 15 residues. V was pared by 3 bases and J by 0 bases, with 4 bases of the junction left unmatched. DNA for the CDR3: TGTGCCAGCTCACCGGGACAGATTCCTAACTATGGCTACACCTTC. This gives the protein CASSPGQIPNYGYTF.

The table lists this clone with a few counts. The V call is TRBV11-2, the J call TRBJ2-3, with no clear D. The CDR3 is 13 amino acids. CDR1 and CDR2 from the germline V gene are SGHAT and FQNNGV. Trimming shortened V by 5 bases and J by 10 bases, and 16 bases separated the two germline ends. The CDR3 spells CASSARDILAQYF. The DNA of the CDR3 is TGTGCCAGCAGCGCCCGAGACATTTTGGCGCAGTATTTT.

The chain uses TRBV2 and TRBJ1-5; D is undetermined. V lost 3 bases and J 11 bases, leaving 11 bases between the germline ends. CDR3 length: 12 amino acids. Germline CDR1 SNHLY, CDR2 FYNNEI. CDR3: CASSDGPSTQHF. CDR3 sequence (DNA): TGTGCCAGCAGTGATGGTCCCAGTACCCAGCATTTT.

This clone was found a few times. CDR3 amino acids: CASSTTSGPYEQYF. The CDR3 nucleotides read TGTGCCAGCAGCACGACTAGCGGGCCCTACGAGCAGTACTTC. The chain links TRBV11-2 to TRBJ2-7, with 10 bases aligning to TRBD2. Germline V gene sequence: CDR1 SGHAT, CDR2 FQNNGV. The CDR3 loop spans 14 amino acids. V lost 5 bases and J lost 2; bases outside the gene matches: 3.

The CDR3: CASSPGTGSYNEQFF. The CDR3, as DNA: TGTGCCAGCTCCCCCGGGACAGGATCCTACAATGAGCAGTTCTTC. The chain is built from TRBV6-5 and TRBJ2-1, with TRBD1 matching 8 bases. There are 15 residues in the CDR3. Germline loops: CDR1 MNHEY, CDR2 SVGAGI. V was pared by 8 bases and J by 1 base, with 7 bases of the junction left unmatched.

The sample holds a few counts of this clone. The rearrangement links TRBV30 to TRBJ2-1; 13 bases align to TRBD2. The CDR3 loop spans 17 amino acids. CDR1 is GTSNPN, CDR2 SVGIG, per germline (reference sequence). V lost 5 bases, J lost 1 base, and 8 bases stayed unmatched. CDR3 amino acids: CAWVGTSGMGSYNEQFF. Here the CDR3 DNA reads TGTGCCTGGGTGGGGACTAGCGGGATGGGATCCTACAATGAGCAGTTCTTC.

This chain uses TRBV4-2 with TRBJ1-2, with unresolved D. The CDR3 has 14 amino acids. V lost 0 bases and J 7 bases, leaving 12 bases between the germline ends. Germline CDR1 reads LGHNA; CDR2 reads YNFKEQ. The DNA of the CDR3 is TGTGCCAGCAGCCAAGATAGTGCCGGGTTTGGCTACACCTTC. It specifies CASSQDSAGFGYTF.

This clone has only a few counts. CDR3 bases: TGTGCCAGCAGCGTAGACCGGGGGAGCCAAGAGACCCAGTACTTC. Amino acid sequence: CASSVDRGSQETQYF. The rearrangement uses TRBV9 and TRBJ2-5; D is perhaps TRBD2 (6 bases). The CDR3 runs to 15 residues. Germline CDR1 is SGDLS and CDR2 is YYNGEE. Trimming removed 0 bases from V and 1 base from J, with 10 bases in between.

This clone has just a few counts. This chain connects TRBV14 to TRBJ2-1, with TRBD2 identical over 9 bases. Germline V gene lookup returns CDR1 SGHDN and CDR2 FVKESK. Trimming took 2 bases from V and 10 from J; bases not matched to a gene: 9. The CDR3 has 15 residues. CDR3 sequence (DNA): TGTGCCAGCAGCCAATTCCTGACTAGCGGAGACGAGCAGTTCTTC. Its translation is CASSQFLTSGDEQFF.

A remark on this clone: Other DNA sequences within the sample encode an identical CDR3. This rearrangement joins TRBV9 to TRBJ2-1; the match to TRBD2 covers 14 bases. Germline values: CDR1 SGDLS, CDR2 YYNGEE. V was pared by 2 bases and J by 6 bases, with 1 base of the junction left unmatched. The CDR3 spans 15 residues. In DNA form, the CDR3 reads TGTGCCAGCAGCGTGGGACTAGCGGGAGTCAATGAGCAGTTCTTC. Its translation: CASSVGLAGVNEQFF.

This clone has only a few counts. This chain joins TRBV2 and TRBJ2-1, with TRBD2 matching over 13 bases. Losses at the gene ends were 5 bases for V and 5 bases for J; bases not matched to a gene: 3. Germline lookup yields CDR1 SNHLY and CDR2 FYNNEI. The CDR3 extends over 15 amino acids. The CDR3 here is CASSPGTSGNNEQFF. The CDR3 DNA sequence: TGTGCCAGCAGTCCCGGGACTAGCGGGAACAATGAGCAGTTCTTC.

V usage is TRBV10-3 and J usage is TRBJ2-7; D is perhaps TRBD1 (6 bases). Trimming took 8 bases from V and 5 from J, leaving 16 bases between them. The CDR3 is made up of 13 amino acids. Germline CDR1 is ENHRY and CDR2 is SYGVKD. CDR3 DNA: TGTGCCATCGGGACACACGAAGGCGACGAGCAGTACTTC. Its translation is CAIGTHEGDEQYF.

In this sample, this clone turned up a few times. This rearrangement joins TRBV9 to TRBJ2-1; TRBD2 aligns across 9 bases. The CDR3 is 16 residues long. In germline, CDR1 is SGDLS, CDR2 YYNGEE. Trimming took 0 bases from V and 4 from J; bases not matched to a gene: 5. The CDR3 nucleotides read TGTGCCAGCAGCGTAGAGGTTAGCGGGGGTTACAATGAGCAGTTCTTC. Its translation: CASSVEVSGGYNEQFF.

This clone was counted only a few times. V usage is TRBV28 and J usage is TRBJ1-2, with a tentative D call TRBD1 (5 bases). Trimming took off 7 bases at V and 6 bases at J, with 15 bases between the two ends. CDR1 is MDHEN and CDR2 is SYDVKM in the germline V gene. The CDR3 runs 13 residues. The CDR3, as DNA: TGTGCCAGCATGCCGGGGGAAGCGGATGGCTACACCTTC. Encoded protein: CASMPGEADGYTF.